The 10 T cell receptor beta chains given below trace back to one sample, sequenced in a study of identical twins (dated by TCRdb to about 2016). The library was generated by 5' RACE. TCRdb lists the instrument as Illumina HiSeq 2000. TCRdb redid the processing of the public reads, applying fastp at Q25 and MiXCR, and retained in-frame beta chains. Every distinct CDR3 protein forms one entry, paired with its most common genes and DNA. The sample has 420,000 or so distinct CDR3 sequences on record, around a sixth of them singletons. Clones ranked in the top ten supply 10% to 15% of the sample. The sequencing sample was made of naive T cells sorted from blood. The sample's cell subset or site label, decoded: cells isolated with a human naive T-cell isolation kit. These receptors all come from a man aged 45-65 years in good health.

CDR3 protein: CASSHAEPGELFF. The CDR3 DNA follows: TGTGCCAGCAGCCATGCTGAACCCGGGGAGCTGTTTTTT. This chain connects TRBV3-1 to TRBJ2-2; D remains ambiguous. The length of the CDR3 is 13 residues. Trimming removed 3 bases at V and 6 bases at J, with 8 bases between. Germline CDR1 and CDR2: LGHDT and YNNKEL (reference sequence).

This clonotype turned up a few times. V gene TRBV18 combines with J gene TRBJ1-5; unclear D gene. This CDR3 is 16 amino acids long. Germline CDR1 reads KGHSH; CDR2 reads LQKENI. V was pared by 2 bases and J by 0 bases, with 11 bases between. CDR3 region: CASSPIQAHSNQPQHF. CDR3 bases: TGTGCCAGCTCACCAATCCAGGCGCATAGCAATCAGCCCCAGCATTTT. Filled out from reference TRBV18 and TRBJ1-5, the complete variable domain reads NAGVMQNPRHLVRRRGQEARLRCSPMKGHSHVYWYRQLPEEGLKFMVYLQKENIIDESGMPKERFSAEFPKEGPSILRIQQVVRGDSAAYFCASSPIQAHSNQPQHFGDGTRLSIL.

This clonotype showed up many times. The gene calls are TRBV13 and TRBJ2-1, with 9 bases aligning to TRBD2. The CDR3 is 15 amino acids. V lost 2 bases and J lost 4; bases outside the gene matches: 3. Germline CDR1 PRHDT, CDR2 FYEKMQ (reference sequence). CDR3 coding DNA: TGTGCCAGCAGCTTACCGGGACTAGCTTACAATGAGCAGTTCTTC. It yields the protein CASSLPGLAYNEQFF.

CDR3 DNA: TGTGCCAGCAGCCAAACAACAGGGAGGGATGGCTACACCTTC. It specifies CASSQTTGRDGYTF. The chain carries TRBV3-1 and TRBJ1-2, with D possibly being TRBD1 (6 bases). The V end lost 2 bases, the J end lost 6 bases, and 13 bases lay between the germline ends. In germline, CDR1 is LGHDT, CDR2 YNNKEL (reference sequence). The CDR3 contains 14 residues.

The sample holds a few counts of this clonotype. This sequence joins TRBV7-9 and TRBJ1-5; D is unclear. The CDR3 consists of 13 residues. Trimming pared 7 bases from V and 4 bases from J, leaving 11 bases between. From germline, CDR1 is SEHNR and CDR2 FQNEAQ (reference sequence). DNA for the CDR3: TGTGCCAGCACCACGGGGTTGAATCAGCCCCAGCATTTT. It is translated as CASTTGLNQPQHF.

For this clonotype: Since a much larger clone is just one base distant, this may be a read error. This rearrangement joins TRBV7-6 to TRBJ2-5, with 10 bases fitting TRBD1. This CDR3 spans 16 amino acids. V lost 5 bases, J lost 0 bases, and 6 bases stayed unmatched. Germline CDR1 and CDR2: SGHVS and FNYEAQ. CDR3 amino acids: CASSIGTGVHQETQYF. The CDR3 bases are TGTGCCAGCAGCATTGGGACAGGGGTCCACCAAGAGACCCAGTACTTC.

The chain combines TRBV2 with TRBJ2-3, with 7 bases lining up with TRBD2. Trimming took 3 bases from V and 2 from J; bases not matched to a gene: 2. This CDR3 region has 14 residues. Per the germline V gene, CDR1 is SNHLY and CDR2 is FYNNEI. This CDR3 reads CASSDGLDTDTQYF. The DNA of the CDR3 is TGTGCCAGCAGTGATGGACTAGACACAGATACGCAGTATTTT.

This clonotype came up many times. CDR3 sequence: CASSGDRSYEQYF. Here the CDR3 DNA reads TGCGCCAGCAGCGGGGACAGAAGCTACGAGCAGTACTTC. V is TRBV5-1 and J is TRBJ2-7; TRBD1 agrees at 7 bases. Looked up from germline, CDR1 is SGHRS and CDR2 is YFSETQ. Trimming at V came to 4 bases and at J to 3 bases, leaving 4 bases not matched to a gene. This CDR3 has 13 residues. Combining the CDR3 with reference TRBV5-1 and TRBJ2-7 gives the whole variable domain KAGVTQTPRYLIKTRGQQVTLSCSPISGHRSVSWYQQTPGQGLQFLFEYFSETQRNKGNFPGRFSGRQFSNSRSEMNVSTLELGDSALYLCASSGDRSYEQYFGPGTRLTVT.

This clonotype was seen repeatedly, ten times or more. The rearrangement uses TRBV5-1 and TRBJ1-5; 8 bases line up with TRBD1. Losses at the gene ends were 0 bases for V and 6 bases for J; bases not matched to a gene: 5. The CDR3 is 15 residues long. The germline gives CDR1 SGHRS, CDR2 YFSETQ. CDR3 sequence (DNA): TGCGCCAGCAGCTTGGGGACAGGGAGTTTTCAGCCCCAGCATTTT. Translating it yields CASSLGTGSFQPQHF.

This clonotype has only a few counts. CDR3 coding DNA: TGTGCCAGCAGCTTCCGGTGGCCTGAGCAGTTCTTC. Protein sequence: CASSFRWPEQFF. The V gene is TRBV5-6, the J gene TRBJ2-1; no reliable D call. The germline gives CDR1 SGHDT, CDR2 YYEEEE. V was cut by 2 bases and J by 9 bases, with 9 bases left in between. The CDR3 covers 12 residues.